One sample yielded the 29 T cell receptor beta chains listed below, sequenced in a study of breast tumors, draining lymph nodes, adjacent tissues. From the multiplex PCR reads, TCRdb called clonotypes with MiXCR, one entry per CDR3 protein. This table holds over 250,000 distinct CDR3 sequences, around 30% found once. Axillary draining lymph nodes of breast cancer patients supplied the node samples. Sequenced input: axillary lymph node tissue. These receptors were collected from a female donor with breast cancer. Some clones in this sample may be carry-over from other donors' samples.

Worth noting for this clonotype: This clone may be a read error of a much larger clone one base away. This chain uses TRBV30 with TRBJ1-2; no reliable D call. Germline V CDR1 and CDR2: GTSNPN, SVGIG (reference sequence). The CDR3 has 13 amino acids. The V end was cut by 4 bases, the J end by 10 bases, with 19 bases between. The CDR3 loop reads CAWTKDFTGDYTF. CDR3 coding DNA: TGTGCCTGGACGAAGGACTTTACTGGTGACTACACCTTC.

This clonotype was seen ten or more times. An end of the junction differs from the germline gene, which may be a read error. The CDR3 nucleotides are TGTGCCACCAGTGATCCCGGGAACCAGGGCTACGCCTTC. Translation: CATSDPGNQGYAF. The V gene is TRBV24-1, the J gene TRBJ1-2, with D possibly matching TRBD1 (5 bases). The germline CDR1 and CDR2 sequences are KGHDR and SFDVKD. The CDR3 loop spans 13 amino acids.

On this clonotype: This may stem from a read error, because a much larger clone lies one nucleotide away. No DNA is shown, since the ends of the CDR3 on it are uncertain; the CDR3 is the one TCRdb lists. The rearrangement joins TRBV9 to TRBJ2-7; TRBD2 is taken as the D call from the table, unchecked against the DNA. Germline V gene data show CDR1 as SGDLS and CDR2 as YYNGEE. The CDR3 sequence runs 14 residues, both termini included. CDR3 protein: CASSVGGGIYEQHF.

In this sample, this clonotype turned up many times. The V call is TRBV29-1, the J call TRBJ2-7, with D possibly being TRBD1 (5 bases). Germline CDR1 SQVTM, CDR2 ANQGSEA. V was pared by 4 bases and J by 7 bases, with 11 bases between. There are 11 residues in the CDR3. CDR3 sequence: CSVVVGQEQYF. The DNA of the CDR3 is TGCAGCGTTGTCGTGGGGCAAGAGCAGTACTTC.

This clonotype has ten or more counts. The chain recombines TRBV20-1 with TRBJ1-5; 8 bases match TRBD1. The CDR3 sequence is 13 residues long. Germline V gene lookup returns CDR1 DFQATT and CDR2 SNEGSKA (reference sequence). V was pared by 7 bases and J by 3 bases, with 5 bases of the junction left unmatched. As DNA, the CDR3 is TGCAGTGGACAGGGGTCCGTCAATCAGCCCCAGCATTTT. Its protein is CSGQGSVNQPQHF.

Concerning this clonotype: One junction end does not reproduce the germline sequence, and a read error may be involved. This CDR3 reads CAGSLGQGPYEQYF. The DNA for the CDR3 is TGTGCCGGCAGCTTAGGGCAGGGCCCCTACGAGCAGTACTTC. The chain combines TRBV11-3 with TRBJ2-7; possibly TRBD1 for D (5 bases). Germline V lookup: CDR1 SGHNT, CDR2 YENEEA. The CDR3 contains 14 residues.

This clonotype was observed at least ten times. CDR3 region: CASSIGGAGGPWGQETQYF. In DNA, the CDR3 is TGTGCCAGTAGTATTGGTGGGGCAGGGGGGCCGTGGGGACAAGAGACCCAGTACTTC. This rearrangement joins TRBV19 to TRBJ2-5; TRBD1 is a possible D gene (7 bases). Germline lookup yields CDR1 LNHDA and CDR2 SQIVND (reference sequence). The CDR3 is made up of 19 amino acids. V lost 3 bases and J lost 2, with 25 bases in between.

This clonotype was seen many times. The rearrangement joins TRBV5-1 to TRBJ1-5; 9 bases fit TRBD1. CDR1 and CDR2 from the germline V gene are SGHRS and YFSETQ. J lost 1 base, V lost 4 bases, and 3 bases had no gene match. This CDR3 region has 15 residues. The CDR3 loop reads CASSPGQGSNQPQHF. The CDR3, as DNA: TGCGCCAGCAGCCCCGGACAGGGGAGCAATCAGCCCCAGCATTTT. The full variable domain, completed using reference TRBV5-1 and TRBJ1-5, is KAGVTQTPRYLIKTRGQQVTLSCSPISGHRSVSWYQQTPGQGLQFLFEYFSETQRNKGNFPGRFSGRQFSNSRSEMNVSTLELGDSALYLCASSPGQGSNQPQHFGDGTRLSIL.

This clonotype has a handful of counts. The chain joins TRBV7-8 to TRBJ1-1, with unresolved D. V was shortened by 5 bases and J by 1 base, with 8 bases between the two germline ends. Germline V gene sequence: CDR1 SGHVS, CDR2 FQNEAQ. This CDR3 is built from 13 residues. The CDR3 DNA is TGTGCCAGCAGCGTTGAGGCGAACACTGAAGCTTTCTTT. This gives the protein CASSVEANTEAFF.

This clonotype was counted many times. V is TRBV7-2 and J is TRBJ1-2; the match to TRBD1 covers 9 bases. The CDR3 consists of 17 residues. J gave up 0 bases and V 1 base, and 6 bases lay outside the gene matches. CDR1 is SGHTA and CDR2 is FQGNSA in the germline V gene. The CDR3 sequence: CASSLVSQGASNYGYTF. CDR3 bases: TGTGCCAGCAGCTTAGTTTCACAGGGGGCGTCTAACTATGGCTACACCTTC. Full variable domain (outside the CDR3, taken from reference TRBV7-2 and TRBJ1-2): GAGVSQSPSNKVTEKGKDVELRCDPISGHTALYWYRQSLGQGLEFLIYFQGNSAPDKSGLPSDRFSAERTGGSVSTLTIQRTQQEDSAVYLCASSLVSQGASNYGYTFGSGTRLTVV.

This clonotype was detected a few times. The CDR3 coding sequence is TGCGCCAGCAGCTGGACAGTGAACACTGAAGCTTTCTTT. Translated: CASSWTVNTEAFF. This sequence joins TRBV5-1 and TRBJ1-1; maybe TRBD1 (6 bases). The V gene lost 3 bases and the J gene lost 0 bases, with 6 bases spanning the gap. This CDR3 is 13 amino acids long. Looked up from germline, CDR1 is SGHRS and CDR2 is YFSETQ.

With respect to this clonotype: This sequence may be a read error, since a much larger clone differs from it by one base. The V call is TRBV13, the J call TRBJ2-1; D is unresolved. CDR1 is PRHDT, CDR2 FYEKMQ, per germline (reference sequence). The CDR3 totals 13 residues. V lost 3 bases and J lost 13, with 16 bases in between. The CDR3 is CASSFAAQRDQFF. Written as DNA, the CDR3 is TGTGCCAGCAGCTTTGCGGCCCAGAGAGACCAGTTCTTC. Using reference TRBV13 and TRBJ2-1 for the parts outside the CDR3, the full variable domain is AAGVIQSPRHLIKEKRETATLKCYPIPRHDTVYWYQQGPGQDPQFLISFYEKMQSDKGSIPDRFSAQQFSDYHSELNMSSLELGDSALYFCASSFAAQRDQFFGPGTRLTVL.

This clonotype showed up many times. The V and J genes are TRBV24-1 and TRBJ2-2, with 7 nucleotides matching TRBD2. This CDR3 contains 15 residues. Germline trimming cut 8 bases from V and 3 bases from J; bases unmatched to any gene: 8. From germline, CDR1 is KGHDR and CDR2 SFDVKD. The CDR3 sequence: CATKPGTTDTGELFF. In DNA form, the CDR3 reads TGTGCCACCAAACCCGGGACTACCGACACCGGGGAGCTGTTTTTT.

CDR3 coding DNA: TGTGCCAGCAGGCCCGGGATAACAATCAATCAGCCCCAGCATTTT. The encoded protein is CASRPGITINQPQHF. The chain uses TRBV27 and TRBJ1-5; no clear D gene. In germline, CDR1 is MNHEY, CDR2 SMNVEV (reference sequence). Trimming cost V 6 bases and J 3 bases, with 15 bases left between them. The CDR3 is made up of 15 amino acids.

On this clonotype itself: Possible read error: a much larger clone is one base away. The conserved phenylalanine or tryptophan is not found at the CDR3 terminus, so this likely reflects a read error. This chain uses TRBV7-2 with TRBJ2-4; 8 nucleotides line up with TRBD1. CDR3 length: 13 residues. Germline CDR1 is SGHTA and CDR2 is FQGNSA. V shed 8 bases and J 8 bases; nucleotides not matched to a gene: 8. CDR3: CASGKDRVDIQYL. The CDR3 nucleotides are TGTGCCAGCGGGAAGGACAGGGTGGACATTCAGTACCTC.

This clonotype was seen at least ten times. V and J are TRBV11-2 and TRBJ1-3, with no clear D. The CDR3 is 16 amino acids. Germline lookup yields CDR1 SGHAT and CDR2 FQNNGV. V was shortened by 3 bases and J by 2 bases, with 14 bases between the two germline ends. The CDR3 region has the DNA TGTGCCAGCAGCTTCGGAGCTGTGGCCACTGGAAACACCATATATTTT. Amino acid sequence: CASSFGAVATGNTIYF.

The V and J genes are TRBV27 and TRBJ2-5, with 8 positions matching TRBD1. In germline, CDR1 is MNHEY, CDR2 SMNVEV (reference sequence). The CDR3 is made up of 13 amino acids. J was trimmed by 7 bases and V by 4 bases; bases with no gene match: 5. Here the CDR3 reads CASSSDREGTQYF. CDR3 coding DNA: TGTGCCAGCAGTTCGGACAGGGAAGGGACCCAGTACTTC.

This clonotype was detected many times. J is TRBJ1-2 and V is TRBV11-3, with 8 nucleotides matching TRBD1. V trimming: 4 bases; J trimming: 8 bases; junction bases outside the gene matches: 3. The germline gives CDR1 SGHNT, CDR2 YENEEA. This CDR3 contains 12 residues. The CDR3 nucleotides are TGTGCCAGCAGCTCACAGGGGGAGGGCTACACCTTC. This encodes CASSSQGEGYTF. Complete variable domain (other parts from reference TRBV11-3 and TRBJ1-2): EAGVVQSPRYKIIEKKQPVAFWCNPISGHNTLYWYLQNLGQGPELLIRYENEEAVDDSQLPKDRFSAERLKGVDSTLKIQPAELGDSAVYLCASSSQGEGYTFGSGTRLTVV.

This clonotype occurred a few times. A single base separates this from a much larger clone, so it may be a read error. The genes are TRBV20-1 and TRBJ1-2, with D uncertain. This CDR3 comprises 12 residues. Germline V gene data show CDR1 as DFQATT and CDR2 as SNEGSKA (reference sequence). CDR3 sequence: CSARREEYGSTF. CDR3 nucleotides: TGCAGTGCTAGGCGGGAAGAATATGGCTCCACCTTC.

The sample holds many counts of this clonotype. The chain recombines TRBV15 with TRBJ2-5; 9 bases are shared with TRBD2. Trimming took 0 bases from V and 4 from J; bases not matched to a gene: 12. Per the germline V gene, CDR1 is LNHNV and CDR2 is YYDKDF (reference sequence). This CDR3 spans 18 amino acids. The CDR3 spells CATSRDGKLLLAGETQYF. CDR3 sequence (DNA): TGTGCCACCAGCAGAGACGGGAAACTCCTACTAGCGGGAGAGACCCAGTACTTC.

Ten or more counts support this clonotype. This CDR3 reads CSALGPRAQSEQFF. The CDR3 bases are TGCAGTGCCCTGGGACCACGAGCCCAATCCGAGCAGTTCTTC. The chain carries TRBV20-1 and TRBJ2-1; D may match TRBD1 or TRBD2 (5 bases each). V gave up 6 bases and J gave up 10 bases, with 22 bases separating them. This CDR3 spans 14 amino acids. Germline V gene sequence: CDR1 DFQATT, CDR2 SNEGSKA (reference sequence).

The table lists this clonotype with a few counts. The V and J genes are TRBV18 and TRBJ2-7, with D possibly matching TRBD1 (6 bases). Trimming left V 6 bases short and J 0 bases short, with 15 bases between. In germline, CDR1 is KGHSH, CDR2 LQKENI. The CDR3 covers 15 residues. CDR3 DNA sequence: TGTGCCAGCTCCCCTAGCCAGGGGCACTCCTACGAGCAGTACTTC. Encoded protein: CASSPSQGHSYEQYF. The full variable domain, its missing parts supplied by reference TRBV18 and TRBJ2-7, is NAGVMQNPRHLVRRRGQEARLRCSPMKGHSHVYWYRQLPEEGLKFMVYLQKENIIDESGMPKERFSAEFPKEGPSILRIQQVVRGDSAAYFCASSPSQGHSYEQYFGPGTRLTVT.

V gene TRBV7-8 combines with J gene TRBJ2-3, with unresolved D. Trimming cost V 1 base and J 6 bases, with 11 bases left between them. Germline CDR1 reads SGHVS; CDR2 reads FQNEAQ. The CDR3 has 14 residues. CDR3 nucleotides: TGTGCCAGCAGCTTAGATCGGAAAGGGGATACGCAGTATTTT. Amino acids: CASSLDRKGDTQYF.

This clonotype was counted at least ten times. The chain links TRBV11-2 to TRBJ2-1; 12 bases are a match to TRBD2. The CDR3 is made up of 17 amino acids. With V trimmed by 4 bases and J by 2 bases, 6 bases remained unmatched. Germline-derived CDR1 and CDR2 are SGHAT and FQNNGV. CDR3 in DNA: TGTGCCAGCAGCTCCCGGACTAGCGGGACTCCCTACAATGAGCAGTTCTTC. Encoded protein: CASSSRTSGTPYNEQFF.

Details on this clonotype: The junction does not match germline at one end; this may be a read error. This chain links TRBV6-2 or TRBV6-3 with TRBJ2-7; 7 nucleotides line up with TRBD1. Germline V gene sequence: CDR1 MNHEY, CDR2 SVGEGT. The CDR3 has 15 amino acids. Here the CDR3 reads CASSHSRQGSYEQYF. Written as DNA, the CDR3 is TGTGCCAGCAGTCACTCGCGACAGGGATCCTACGAGCAGTACTTC.

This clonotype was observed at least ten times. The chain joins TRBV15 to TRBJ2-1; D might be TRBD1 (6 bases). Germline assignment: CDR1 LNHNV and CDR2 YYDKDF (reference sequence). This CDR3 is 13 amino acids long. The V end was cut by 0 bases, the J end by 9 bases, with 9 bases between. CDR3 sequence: CATSRDRGPEQFF. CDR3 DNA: TGTGCCACCAGCAGAGACAGGGGCCCTGAGCAGTTCTTC. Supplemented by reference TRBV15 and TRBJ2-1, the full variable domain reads DAMVIQNPRYQVTQFGKPVTLSCSQTLNHNVMYWYQQKSSQAPKLLFHYYDKDFNNEADTPDNFQSRRPNTSFCFLDIRSPGLGDTAMYLCATSRDRGPEQFFGPGTRLTVL.

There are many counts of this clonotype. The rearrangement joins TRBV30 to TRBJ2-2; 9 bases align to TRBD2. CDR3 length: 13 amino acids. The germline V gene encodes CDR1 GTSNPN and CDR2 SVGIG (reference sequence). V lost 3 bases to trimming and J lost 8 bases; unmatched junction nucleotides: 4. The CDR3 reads CAWRLAGDGELFF. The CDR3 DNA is TGTGCCTGGAGACTAGCGGGTGATGGGGAGCTGTTTTTT.

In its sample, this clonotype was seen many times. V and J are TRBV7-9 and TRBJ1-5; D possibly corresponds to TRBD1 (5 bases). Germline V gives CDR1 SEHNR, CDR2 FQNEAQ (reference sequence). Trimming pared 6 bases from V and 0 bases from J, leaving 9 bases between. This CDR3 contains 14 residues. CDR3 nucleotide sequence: TGTGCCAGCAGTTTTACAGGTAGCAATCAGCCCCAGCATTTT. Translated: CASSFTGSNQPQHF.

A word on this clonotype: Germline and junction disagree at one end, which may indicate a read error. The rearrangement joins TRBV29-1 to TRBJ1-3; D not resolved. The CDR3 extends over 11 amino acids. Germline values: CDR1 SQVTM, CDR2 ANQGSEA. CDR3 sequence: CSAVYGSTIYF. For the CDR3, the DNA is TGCAGCGCTGTGTATGGAAGCACCATATATTTT. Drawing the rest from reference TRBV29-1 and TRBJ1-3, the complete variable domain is SAVISQKPSRDICQRGTSLTIQCQVDSQVTMMFWYRQQPGQSLTLIATANQGSEATYESGFVIDKFPISRPNLTFSTLTVSNMSPEDSSIYLCSAVYGSTIYFGEGSWLTVV.